Each of the 16 T cell receptor beta chains below was sequenced from the same sample in a study of cytomegalovirus exposure and HLA in healthy donors. In the PCR, 60 Vbeta and 13 Jbeta primers were used. Measured with immunoSEQ multiplex PCR; TCRdb has only the in-frame clones, and not every one. This listing includes 75,000 to 95,000 clones. The sample comprised PBMCs. Receptors originate from a girl aged 5-17 years in good health and CMV-seropositive.

V and J are TRBV7-2 and TRBJ1-3; D ambiguous. V was clipped by 2 bases and J by 0 bases, with 11 bases between them. The CDR3 loop spans 16 amino acids. Germline loops: CDR1 SGHTA, CDR2 FQGNSA. The DNA for the CDR3 is TGTGCCAGCAGCTTAATGAGAGGAGCCTCTGGAAACACCATATATTTT. This codes for CASSLMRGASGNTIYF.

Of note for this clone: An end of the junction differs from the germline gene, which may be a read error. The chain uses TRBV7-7 and TRBJ1-6; no reliable D call. Germline V gene lookup returns CDR1 SSHAT and CDR2 FNYEAQ (reference sequence). The CDR3 has 14 amino acids. CDR3 residues: CASSLTPNNSPLHF. The CDR3 nucleotides read TGTGCTAGCAGCCTCACACCGAATAATTCACCCCTCCACTTT.

The chain employs TRBV7-8 and TRBJ2-7; 7 bases are a match to TRBD1. Germline trimming cut 5 bases from V and 3 bases from J; bases unmatched to any gene: 4. Germline V gene sequence: CDR1 SGHVS, CDR2 FQNEAQ. The CDR3 has 13 residues. Here the CDR3 DNA reads TGTGCCAGCAGCGTGGGACAGCTCTACGAGCAGTACGTC. Translation gives CASSVGQLYEQYV.

The chain links TRBV18 to TRBJ1-2; 9 positions agree with TRBD1. V shed 5 bases and J 2 bases; nucleotides not matched to a gene: 3. The germline V gene has CDR1 KGHSH and CDR2 LQKENI. The CDR3 is 14 amino acids. This CDR3 reads CASSYGQGNYGYTF. The CDR3, as DNA: TGTGCCAGCTCATACGGACAGGGGAACTATGGCTACACCTTC.

This chain uses TRBV4-3 with TRBJ1-2; a possible D gene is TRBD1 (5 bases). The CDR3 runs to 13 residues. Trimming took 4 bases from V and 5 from J, leaving 11 bases between them. Per germline, CDR1 LGHNA and CDR2 YSLEER. The CDR3 bases are TGCGCCAGCAGCCCACCGGGGGGGTATGGCTACACCTTC. Its translation: CASSPPGGYGYTF.

The CDR3 sequence: CAISLTGDYGYTF. The CDR3 DNA reads TGTGCCATCAGCTTGACAGGTGACTATGGCTACACCTTC. The J gene is TRBJ1-2, the V gene TRBV10-3; D might be TRBD1 (6 bases). Germline lookup yields CDR1 ENHRY and CDR2 SYGVKD. Trimming removed 6 bases from V and 3 bases from J, with 11 bases in between. The CDR3 has 13 amino acids.

The chain is built from TRBV10-3 and TRBJ2-7; TRBD2 agrees at 7 bases. This CDR3 is 14 amino acids long. CDR1 and CDR2 from the germline V gene are ENHRY and SYGVKD. V was pared by 6 bases and J by 4 bases, with 9 bases of the junction left unmatched. The CDR3 sequence is CAISGGTTPYEQYV. For the CDR3, the DNA is TGTGCCATCAGCGGGGGGACGACTCCTTACGAGCAGTACGTC.

V gene TRBV28 combines with J gene TRBJ1-5, with no clear D. This CDR3 comprises 15 residues. Per the germline V gene, CDR1 is MDHEN and CDR2 is SYDVKM. V was clipped by 3 bases and J by 4 bases, with 13 bases between them. The CDR3 DNA follows: TGTGCCAGCAGTTTCCCCATCTTACGGAATCAGCCCCAGCATTTT. It yields the protein CASSFPILRNQPQHF.

To note about this clone: The junction differs from germline at one of its ends, possibly a read error. The V call is TRBV29-1, the J call TRBJ1-2; no reliable D call. Looked up from germline, CDR1 is SQVTM and CDR2 is ANQGSEA. The CDR3 has 12 residues. The CDR3 DNA is TGCACCGTTGAAATGAGCGGGTATGGCTACACCTTC. Its translation: CTVEMSGYGYTF. Supplemented by reference TRBV29-1 and TRBJ1-2, the full variable domain reads SAVISQKPSRDICQRGTSLTIQCQVDSQVTMMFWYRQQPGQSLTLIATANQGSEATYESGFVIDKFPISRPNLTFSTLTVSNMSPEDSSIYLCTVEMSGYGYTFGSGTRLTVV.

The V call is TRBV19, the J call TRBJ1-2; D may be TRBD1 (6 bases). The germline V and J ends were trimmed by 7 bases and 10 bases, with 16 bases remaining between them. This CDR3 has 12 residues. Per the germline V gene, CDR1 is LNHDA and CDR2 is SQIVND (reference sequence). In DNA, the CDR3 is TGTGCCAGTACCCCCGGGCGGGGGCTCTACACCTTC. This sequence encodes CASTPGRGLYTF.

The chain employs TRBV30 and TRBJ2-1; D is possibly TRBD2 (7 bases). The CDR3 extends over 16 amino acids. Between the trimmed V and J ends, which lost 1 base and 8 bases, there was a span of 21 bases. Germline CDR1 GTSNPN, CDR2 SVGIG (reference sequence). CDR3 in DNA: TGTGCCTGGAGTGGGAAGGGGGGGGGTTTTCTAGATGAGCAGTTCTTC. This encodes CAWSGKGGGFLDEQFF.

The genes are TRBV6-5 and TRBJ2-6; D possibly corresponds to TRBD1 (6 bases). There are 16 residues in the CDR3. Trimming removed 2 bases at V and 4 bases at J, with 12 bases between. Germline values: CDR1 MNHEY, CDR2 SVGAGI. In DNA, the CDR3 is TGTGCCAGCAGTTACCCACCAGGGGTAGGGGCCAACGTCCTGACTTTC. Translating gives CASSYPPGVGANVLTF.

The V call is TRBV19, the J call TRBJ2-1; D uncertain. Germline CDR1 reads LNHDA; CDR2 reads SQIVND (reference sequence). This CDR3 has 11 residues. V lost 5 bases, J lost 5 bases, and 4 bases lay in between. CDR3 sequence reads: CASSEHNEQFF. CDR3 bases: TGTGCCAGTAGTGAGCACAATGAGCAGTTCTTC. Full variable domain (remainder filled in from reference TRBV19 and TRBJ2-1): DGGITQSPKYLFRKEGQNVTLSCEQNLNHDAMYWYRQDPGQGLRLIYYSQIVNDFQKGDIAEGYSVSREKKESFPLTVTSAQKNPTAFYLCASSEHNEQFFGPGTRLTVL.

The chain employs TRBV5-1 and TRBJ2-3, with 11 bases identical to TRBD1. Per the germline V gene, CDR1 is SGHRS and CDR2 is YFSETQ. CDR3 size: 15 residues. V shed 4 bases and J 5 bases; nucleotides not matched to a gene: 6. The CDR3 loop reads CASSAGTGGKDTQYF. The CDR3 DNA follows: TGCGCCAGCAGCGCGGGGACAGGGGGTAAAGATACGCAGTATTTT.

The chain recombines TRBV19 with TRBJ2-1; TRBD1 matches at 12 bases. The CDR3 totals 13 residues. The V gene end was trimmed by 6 bases and the J gene end by 7 bases; junction bases not matched to a gene: 1. Germline CDR1 LNHDA, CDR2 SQIVND (reference sequence). CDR3 sequence (DNA): TGTGCCAGTAGGGGACAGGGGGCAAATGAGCAGTTCTTC. Residues: CASRGQGANEQFF.

V gene TRBV13 combines with J gene TRBJ2-7; D perhaps matches TRBD2 (5 bases). Germline V gene lookup returns CDR1 PRHDT and CDR2 FYEKMQ (reference sequence). V gave up 1 base and J gave up 1 base, with 5 bases separating them. The CDR3 runs to 13 residues. The CDR3 bases are TGTGCCAGCAGCTTAGCGGGGTCCTACGAGCAGTACGTC. It codes for CASSLAGSYEQYV.